This T cell receptor (beta chain) stems from a study of blood T cell repertoires in COVID-19. Study details: There were acute and convalescent COVID-19 samples, and they came from the United States, Italy and Spain. From T cells, B-cell-depleted T cells, or PBMCs came the material, which was cDNA or gDNA.

Original processing notes: Amplification from reference gene primers served as the basis for estimated nucleated cell counts. The repertoire was sequenced with immunoSEQ multiplex PCR; TCRdb's copy has only in-frame clones and lacks some. D and trimming come from the DNA, and the V and J calls and clone size come from that table. The table lists around 68,000 clones, approximately 91% of them singletons. The origin of this receptor is a human donor in a cohort sampled during active COVID-19. Source material: peripheral blood.

The CDR3 sequence: CASSLDSAGNTIYF. CDR3 DNA sequence: TGTGCCAGCTCACTAGACAGCGCTGGAAACACCATATATTTT. The chain links TRBV18 to TRBJ1-3, with D possibly being TRBD1 (5 bases). V was shortened by 4 bases and J by 2 bases, with 9 bases between the two germline ends. The CDR3 has 14 residues. Germline V gives CDR1 KGHSH, CDR2 LQKENI.